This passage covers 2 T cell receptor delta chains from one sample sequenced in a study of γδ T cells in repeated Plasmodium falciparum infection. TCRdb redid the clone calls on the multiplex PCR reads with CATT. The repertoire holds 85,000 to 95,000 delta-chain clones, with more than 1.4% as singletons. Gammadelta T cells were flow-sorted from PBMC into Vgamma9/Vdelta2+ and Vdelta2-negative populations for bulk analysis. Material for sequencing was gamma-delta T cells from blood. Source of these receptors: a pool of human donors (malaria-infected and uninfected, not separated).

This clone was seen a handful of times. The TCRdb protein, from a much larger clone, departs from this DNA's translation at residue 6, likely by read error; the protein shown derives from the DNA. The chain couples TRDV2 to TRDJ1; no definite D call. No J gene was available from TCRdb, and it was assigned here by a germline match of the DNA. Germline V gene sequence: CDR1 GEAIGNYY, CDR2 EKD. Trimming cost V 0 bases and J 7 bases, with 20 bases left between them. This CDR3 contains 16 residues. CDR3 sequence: CACDTASWNPPPKLIF. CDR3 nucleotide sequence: TGTGCCTGTGACACCGCTTCGTGGAACCCTCCTCCTAAACTCATCTTT.

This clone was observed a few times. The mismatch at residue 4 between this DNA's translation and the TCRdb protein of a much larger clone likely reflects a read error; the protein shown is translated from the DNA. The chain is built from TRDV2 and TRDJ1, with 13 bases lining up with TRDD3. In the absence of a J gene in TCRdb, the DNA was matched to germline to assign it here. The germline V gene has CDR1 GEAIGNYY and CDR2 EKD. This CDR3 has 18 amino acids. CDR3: CACGTLLGDTMSTDKLIF. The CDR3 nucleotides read TGTGCCTGTGGCACCTTACTGGGGGATACGATGAGCACCGATAAACTCATCTTT.